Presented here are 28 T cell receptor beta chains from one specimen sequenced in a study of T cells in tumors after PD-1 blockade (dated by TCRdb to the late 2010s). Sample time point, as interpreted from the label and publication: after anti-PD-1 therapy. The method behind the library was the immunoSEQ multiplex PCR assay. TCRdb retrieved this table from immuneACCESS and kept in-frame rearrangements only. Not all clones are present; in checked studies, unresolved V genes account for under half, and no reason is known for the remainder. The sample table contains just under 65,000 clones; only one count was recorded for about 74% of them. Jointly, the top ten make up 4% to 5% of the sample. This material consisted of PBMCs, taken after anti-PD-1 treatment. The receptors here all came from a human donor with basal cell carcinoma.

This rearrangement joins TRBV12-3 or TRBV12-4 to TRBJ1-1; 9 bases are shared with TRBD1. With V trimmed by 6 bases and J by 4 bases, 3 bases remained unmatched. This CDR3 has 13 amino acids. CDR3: CASRDRGITEAFF. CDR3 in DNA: TGTGCCAGCAGGGACAGGGGAATCACTGAAGCTTTCTTT.

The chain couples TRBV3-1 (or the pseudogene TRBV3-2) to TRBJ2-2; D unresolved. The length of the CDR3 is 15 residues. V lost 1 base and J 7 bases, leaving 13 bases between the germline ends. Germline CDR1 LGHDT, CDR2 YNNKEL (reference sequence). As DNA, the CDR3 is TGTGCCAGCAGCCAAGTCGCCTCCCGAGGCGGGGAGCTGTTTTTT. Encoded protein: CASSQVASRGGELFF.

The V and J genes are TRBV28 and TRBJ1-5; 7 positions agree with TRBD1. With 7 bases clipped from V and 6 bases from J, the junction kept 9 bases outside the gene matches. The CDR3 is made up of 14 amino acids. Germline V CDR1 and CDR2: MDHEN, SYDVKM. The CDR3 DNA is TGTGCCAGCACCATCAGGGGGTTCGTTCAGCCCCAGCATTTT. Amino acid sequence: CASTIRGFVQPQHF.

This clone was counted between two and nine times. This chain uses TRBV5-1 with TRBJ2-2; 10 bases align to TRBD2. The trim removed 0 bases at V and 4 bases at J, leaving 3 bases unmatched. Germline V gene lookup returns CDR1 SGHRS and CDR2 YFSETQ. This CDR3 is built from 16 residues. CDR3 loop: CASSLALAGVTGELFF. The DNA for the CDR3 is TGCGCCAGCAGCTTGGCCCTAGCGGGGGTCACCGGGGAGCTGTTTTTT.

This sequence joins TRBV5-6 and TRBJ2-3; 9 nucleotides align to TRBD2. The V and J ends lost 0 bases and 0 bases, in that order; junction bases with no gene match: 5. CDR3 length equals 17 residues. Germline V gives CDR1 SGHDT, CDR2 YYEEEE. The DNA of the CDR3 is TGTGCCAGCAGCTTGGTGCTAGCGGGGTATAGCACAGATACGCAGTATTTT. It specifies CASSLVLAGYSTDTQYF.

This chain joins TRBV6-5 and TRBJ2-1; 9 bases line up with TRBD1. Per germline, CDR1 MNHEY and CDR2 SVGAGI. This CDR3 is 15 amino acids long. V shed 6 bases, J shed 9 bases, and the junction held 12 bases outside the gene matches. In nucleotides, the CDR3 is TGTGCCAGCAGCGGCCGGTGGGACAGGGTGGGTGAGCAGTTCTTC. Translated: CASSGRWDRVGEQFF.

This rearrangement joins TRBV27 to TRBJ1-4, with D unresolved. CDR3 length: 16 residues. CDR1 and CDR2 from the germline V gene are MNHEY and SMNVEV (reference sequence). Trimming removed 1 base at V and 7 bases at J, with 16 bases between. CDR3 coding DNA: TGTGCCAGCAGTTTATGGGCTCGATCAAAGGGTGAAAAACTGTTTTTT. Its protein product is CASSLWARSKGEKLFF.

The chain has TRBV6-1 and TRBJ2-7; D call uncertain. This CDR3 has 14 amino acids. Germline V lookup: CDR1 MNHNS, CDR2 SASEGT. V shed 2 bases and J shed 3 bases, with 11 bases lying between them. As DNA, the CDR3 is TGTGCCAGCAGTGAAAGGCAGCTCCTCTACGAGCAGTACTTC. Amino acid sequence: CASSERQLLYEQYF.

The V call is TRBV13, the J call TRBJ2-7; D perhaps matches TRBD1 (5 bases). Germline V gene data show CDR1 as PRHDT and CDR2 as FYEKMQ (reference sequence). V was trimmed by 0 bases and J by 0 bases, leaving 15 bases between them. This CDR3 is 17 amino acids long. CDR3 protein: CASSLGAGFRLSYEQYF. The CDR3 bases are TGTGCCAGCAGCTTAGGTGCAGGGTTCCGCCTCTCCTACGAGCAGTACTTC.

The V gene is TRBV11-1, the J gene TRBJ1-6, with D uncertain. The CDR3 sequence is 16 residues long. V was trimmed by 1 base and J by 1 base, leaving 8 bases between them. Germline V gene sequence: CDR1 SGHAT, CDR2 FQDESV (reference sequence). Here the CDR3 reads CASSLVDRSYNSPLHF. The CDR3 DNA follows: TGTGCCAGCAGCTTAGTGGACCGATCCTATAATTCACCCCTCCACTTT.

The CDR3 is CASSTGTGSTGELFF. CDR3 DNA: TGTGCCAGCAGTACCGGGACAGGGAGCACCGGGGAGCTGTTTTTT. The chain uses TRBV6-4 and TRBJ2-2; 9 bases align to TRBD1. The V gene's germline CDR1 is MRHNA and CDR2 SNTAGT. This CDR3 has 15 amino acids. Losses at the gene ends were 5 bases for V and 4 bases for J; bases not matched to a gene: 5.

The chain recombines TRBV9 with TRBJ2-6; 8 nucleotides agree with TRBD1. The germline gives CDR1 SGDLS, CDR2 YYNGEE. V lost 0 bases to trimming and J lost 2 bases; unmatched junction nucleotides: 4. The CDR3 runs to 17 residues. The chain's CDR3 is CASSVGTGITGANVLTF. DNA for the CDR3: TGTGCCAGCAGCGTAGGGACAGGGATTACTGGGGCCAACGTCCTGACTTTC.

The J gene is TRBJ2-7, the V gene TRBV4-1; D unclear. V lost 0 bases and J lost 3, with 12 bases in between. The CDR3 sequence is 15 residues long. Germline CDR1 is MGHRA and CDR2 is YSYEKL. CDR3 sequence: CASSQDLTHLYEQYF. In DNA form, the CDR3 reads TGCGCCAGCAGCCAAGACCTGACTCATCTCTACGAGCAGTACTTC.

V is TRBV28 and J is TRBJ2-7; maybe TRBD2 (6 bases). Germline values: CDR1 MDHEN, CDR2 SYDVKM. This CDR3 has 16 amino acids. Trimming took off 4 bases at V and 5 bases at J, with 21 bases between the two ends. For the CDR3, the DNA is TGTGCCAGCAGTTCCCACGGAGGCGCGGGGAGCGACGAGCAGTACTTC. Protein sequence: CASSSHGGAGSDEQYF.

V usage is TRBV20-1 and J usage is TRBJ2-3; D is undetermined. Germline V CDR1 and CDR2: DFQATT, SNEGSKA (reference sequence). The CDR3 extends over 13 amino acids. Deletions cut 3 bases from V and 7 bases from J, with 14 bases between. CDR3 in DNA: TGCAGTGCTAGTCCCGACTCGCCGCATACGCAGTATTTT. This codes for CSASPDSPHTQYF.

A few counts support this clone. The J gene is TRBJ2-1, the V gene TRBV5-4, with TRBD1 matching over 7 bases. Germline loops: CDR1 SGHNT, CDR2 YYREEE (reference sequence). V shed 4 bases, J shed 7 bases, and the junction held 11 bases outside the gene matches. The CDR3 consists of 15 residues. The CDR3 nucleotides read TGTGCCAGCAGCGAGGGGACAGCTACCTGGAATGAGCAGTTCTTC. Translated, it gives CASSEGTATWNEQFF.

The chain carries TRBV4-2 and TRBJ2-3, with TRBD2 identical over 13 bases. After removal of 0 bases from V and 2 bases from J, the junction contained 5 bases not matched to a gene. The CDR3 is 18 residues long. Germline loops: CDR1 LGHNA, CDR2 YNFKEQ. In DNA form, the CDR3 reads TGTGCCAGCAGCCAAGAACTAGCGGGGGGGCGGGACACAGATACGCAGTATTTT. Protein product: CASSQELAGGRDTDTQYF.

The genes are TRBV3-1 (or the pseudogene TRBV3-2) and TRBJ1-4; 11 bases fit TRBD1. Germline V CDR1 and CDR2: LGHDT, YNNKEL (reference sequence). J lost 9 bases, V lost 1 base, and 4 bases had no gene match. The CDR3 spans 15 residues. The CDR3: CASSQGRTGGQKLFF. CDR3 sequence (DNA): TGTGCCAGCAGCCAAGGAAGGACAGGGGGCCAAAAACTGTTTTTT.

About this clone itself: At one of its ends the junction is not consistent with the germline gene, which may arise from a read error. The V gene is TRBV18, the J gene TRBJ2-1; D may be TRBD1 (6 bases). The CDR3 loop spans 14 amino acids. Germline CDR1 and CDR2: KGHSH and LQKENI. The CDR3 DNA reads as TGTGCCAACTCACCGGGGACATTATACAATGAGCAGTTCTTC. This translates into CANSPGTLYNEQFF.

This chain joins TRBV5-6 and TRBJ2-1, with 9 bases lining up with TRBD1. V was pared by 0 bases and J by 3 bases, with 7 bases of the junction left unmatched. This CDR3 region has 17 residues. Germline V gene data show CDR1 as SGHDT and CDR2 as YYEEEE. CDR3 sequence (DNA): TGTGCCAGCAGCTTGGGGCCGGGACAGGGATACTACAATGAGCAGTTCTTC. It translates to CASSLGPGQGYYNEQFF. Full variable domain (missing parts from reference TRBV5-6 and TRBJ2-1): DAGVTQSPTHLIKTRGQQVTLRCSPKSGHDTVSWYQQALGQGPQFIFQYYEEEERQRGNFPDRFSGHQFPNYSSELNVNALLLGDSALYLCASSLGPGQGYYNEQFFGPGTRLTVL.

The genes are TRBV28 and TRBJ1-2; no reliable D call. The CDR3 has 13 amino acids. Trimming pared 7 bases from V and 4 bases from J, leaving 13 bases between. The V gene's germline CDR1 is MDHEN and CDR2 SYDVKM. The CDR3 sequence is CASTQPSPYGYTF. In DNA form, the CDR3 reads TGTGCCAGCACCCAACCGAGTCCCTATGGCTACACCTTC.

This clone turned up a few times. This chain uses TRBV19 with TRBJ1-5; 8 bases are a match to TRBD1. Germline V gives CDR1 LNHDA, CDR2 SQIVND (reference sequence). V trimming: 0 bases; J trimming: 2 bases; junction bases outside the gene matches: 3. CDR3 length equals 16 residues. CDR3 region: CASSIEDREGNQPQHF. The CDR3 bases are TGTGCCAGTAGTATAGAGGACAGGGAGGGCAATCAGCCCCAGCATTTT.

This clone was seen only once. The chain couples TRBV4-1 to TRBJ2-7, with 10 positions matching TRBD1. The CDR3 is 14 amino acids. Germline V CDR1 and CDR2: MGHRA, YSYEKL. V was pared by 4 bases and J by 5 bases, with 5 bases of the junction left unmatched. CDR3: CASSPRTGGHEQYF. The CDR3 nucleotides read TGCGCCAGCAGCCCCCGGACAGGGGGTCACGAGCAGTACTTC.

CDR3 residues: CASSQGTGAKDEKLFF. The CDR3 DNA sequence: TGTGCCAGCAGCCAAGGAACGGGTGCTAAGGATGAAAAACTGTTTTTT. The rearrangement uses TRBV14 and TRBJ1-4; D not certain. The V end was cut by 1 base, the J end by 6 bases, with 15 bases between. CDR3 length: 16 residues. Germline CDR1 and CDR2: SGHDN and FVKESK.

For the CDR3, the DNA is TGTGCCAGCTCACCAGCACCTGGCTCTGAAGCTTTCTTT. The encoded protein is CASSPAPGSEAFF. V usage is TRBV18 and J usage is TRBJ1-1; D is unresolved. This CDR3 has 13 amino acids. CDR1 and CDR2 (germline): KGHSH, LQKENI. The V end was cut by 2 bases, the J end by 6 bases, with 10 bases between.

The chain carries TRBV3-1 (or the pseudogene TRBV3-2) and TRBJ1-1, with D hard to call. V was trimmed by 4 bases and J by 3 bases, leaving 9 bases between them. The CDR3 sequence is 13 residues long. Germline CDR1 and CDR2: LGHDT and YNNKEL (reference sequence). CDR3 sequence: CASSPLWDTEAFF. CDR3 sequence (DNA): TGTGCCAGCAGCCCCCTTTGGGACACTGAAGCTTTCTTT.

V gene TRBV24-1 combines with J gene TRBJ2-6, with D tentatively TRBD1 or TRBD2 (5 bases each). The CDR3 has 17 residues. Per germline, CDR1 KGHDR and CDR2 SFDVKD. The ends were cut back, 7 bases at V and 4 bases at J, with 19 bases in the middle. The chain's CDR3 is CATRRDEKTPGANVLTF. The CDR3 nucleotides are TGTGCCACCAGACGGGACGAAAAAACCCCCGGGGCCAACGTCCTGACTTTC.

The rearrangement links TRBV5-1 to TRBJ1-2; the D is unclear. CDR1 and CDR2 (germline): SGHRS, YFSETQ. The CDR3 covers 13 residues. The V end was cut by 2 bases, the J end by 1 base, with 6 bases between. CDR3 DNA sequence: TGCGCCAGCAGCTTAGTAGTTAACTATGGCTACACCTTC. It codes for CASSLVVNYGYTF. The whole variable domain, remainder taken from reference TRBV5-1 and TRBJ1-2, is KAGVTQTPRYLIKTRGQQVTLSCSPISGHRSVSWYQQTPGQGLQFLFEYFSETQRNKGNFPGRFSGRQFSNSRSEMNVSTLELGDSALYLCASSLVVNYGYTFGSGTRLTVV.